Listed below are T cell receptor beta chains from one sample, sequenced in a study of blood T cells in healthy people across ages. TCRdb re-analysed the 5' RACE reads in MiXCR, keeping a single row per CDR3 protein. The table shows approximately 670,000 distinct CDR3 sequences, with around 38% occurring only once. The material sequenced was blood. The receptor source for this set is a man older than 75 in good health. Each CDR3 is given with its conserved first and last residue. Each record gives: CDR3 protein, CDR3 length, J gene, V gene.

CDR3 protein: CASSVGLAGGGYNEQFF
CDR3 length: 17
J gene: TRBJ2-1
V gene: TRBV9

CDR3 protein: CASSQTRGYEQYF
CDR3 length: 13
J gene: TRBJ2-7
V gene: TRBV14

CDR3 protein: CASSETGFDQPQHF
CDR3 length: 14
J gene: TRBJ1-5
V gene: TRBV25-1

CDR3 protein: CASSLGPTSANVLTF
CDR3 length: 15
J gene: TRBJ2-6
V gene: TRBV7-2

CDR3 protein: CSGTSGSEEQFF
CDR3 length: 12
J gene: TRBJ2-1
V gene: TRBV29-1

CDR3 protein: CASSEILAINNEQFF
CDR3 length: 15
J gene: TRBJ2-1
V gene: TRBV2

CDR3 protein: CASSLGAQVAGGLRTDTQYF
CDR3 length: 20
J gene: TRBJ2-3
V gene: TRBV7-2

CDR3 protein: CSASVGGDYEQYF
CDR3 length: 13
J gene: TRBJ2-7
V gene: TRBV20-1

CDR3 protein: CASSVDMGLAGGPDTQYF
CDR3 length: 18
J gene: TRBJ2-3
V gene: TRBV9

CDR3 protein: CASSLAGTSGGKETQYF
CDR3 length: 17
J gene: TRBJ2-5
V gene: TRBV7-2

CDR3 protein: CASSRAATNTDTQYF
CDR3 length: 15
J gene: TRBJ2-3
V gene: TRBV12-3/TRBV12-4

CDR3 protein: CSAEGQETQYF
CDR3 length: 11
J gene: TRBJ2-5
V gene: TRBV20-1

CDR3 protein: CSARDLGLQETQYF
CDR3 length: 14
J gene: TRBJ2-5
V gene: TRBV20-1

CDR3 protein: CASSGDGISYEQYF
CDR3 length: 14
J gene: TRBJ2-7
V gene: TRBV7-2